This TCR beta chain was recovered during a study of CD8+CD57+ T cells in acquired aplastic anemia. Study-level information: Sorted CD4+ plus CD8+ cells gave DNA averaging about 3.2 ug.

A few counts support this clonotype. Its antigen is still unknown. Patients included in sequencing had previously demonstrated CD8+CD57+ cell expansion by flow cytometry. Every patient was diagnosed with severe acquired aplastic anemia. Germline loops: CDR1 SNHLY, CDR2 FYNNEI. This CDR3 has 15 residues. V shed 5 bases, J shed 8 bases, and the junction held 10 bases outside the gene matches. Profiling that covered TCR beta VDJ and CDR3 relied on genomic DNA as its template. From the reads, TCRdb called clonotypes with MiXCR, one entry per CDR3 protein. This sample carries around 150,000 distinct CDR3 sequences, around 48% of them seen once, and the ten largest clones take about 2.6%. General study results and limits: A significant difference in CD8+ Simpson's diversity between patients and controls was not found.

The sequence was collected from a human donor with aplastic anemia. V is TRBV2 and J is TRBJ1-5; 9 bases align to TRBD1. The material sequenced was sorted CD4+, CD8+, or CD8+CD57+ T cells (not recorded which) from PBMCs. DNA of the CDR3: TGTGCCAGCAGTTCCGGGACAGGGTCGGGAAAGCCCCAGCATTTT. Its translation is CASSSGTGSGKPQHF.